This T cell receptor beta chain was identified in a study of CD8 T cells in ankylosing spondylitis (dated 2017 in TCRdb). Regarding the complete study: To find TCR variants linked to disease, the study profiled T cell receptor beta repertoires in ankylosing spondylitis patients and healthy donors. Samples of peripheral blood were taken, and for ankylosing spondylitis patients, synovial fluid was collected as well. In total, the full study cohort was made up of some 110 healthy donors and 25 ankylosing spondylitis patients.

TCRdb records Illumina HiSeq 2500 as the sequencer. Quantitative 5'-RACE with molecular barcodes was the method used to prepare the TCR beta libraries. In the source study's methods: To identify disease-linked TCR variants, a new computational method was used, one built on a probabilistic model of VDJ rearrangement. The public reads were quality trimmed at Q25 with fastp and then assembled into clones with MiXCR by TCRdb, keeping productive beta chains. For every CDR3 protein sequence, its rows merge into one entry that carries the most common genes and DNA. Clone size and V and J calls follow TCRdb, not the original study. Counted in this sample were about 540,000 distinct CDR3 sequences; roughly an eighth of them appeared once. Jointly, the top ten make up approximately 6.2% of the sample. Reading from cysteine to phenylalanine, the CDR3 counts 13 amino acids. The sequence is cut down to CDR3 DNA, 39 bases in frame from base 1. V is reduced by 1 base and J by 3 bases, leaving a spacing of 8 bases between them. CDR1 and CDR2, per the germline V gene, are SGHRS and YFSETQ.

This clonotype was seen a few times. The antigen this receptor binds is unknown. Base quality data are lacking; no much larger clone is found one base away. Results and caveats for the whole study, not just this receptor: Some TCR beta motif variants had previously been reported in synovial fluid and blood of reactive arthritis patients, which suggested common disease-initiation mechanisms. The disease-linked clones were reported as significantly enriched in matched synovial fluid samples from ankylosing spondylitis patients. A TCR beta motif made up of several highly homologous amino acid variants appeared to be characteristic of blood from ankylosing spondylitis patients. A CD8+ phenotype was shown by the disease-linked clones, which were found at relatively low frequencies in peripheral blood.

Rearrangement joined TRBV5-1 to TRBJ2-7; the D gene identity is not certain. Sample: blood, either unsorted or a sorted T cell fraction (not recorded which). This TCR was sampled from a male donor with ankylosing spondylitis. The DNA sequence is as follows: TGCGCCAGCAGCTTGTCTTTGGGCTACGAGCAGTACTTC. This encodes CASSLSLGYEQYF.